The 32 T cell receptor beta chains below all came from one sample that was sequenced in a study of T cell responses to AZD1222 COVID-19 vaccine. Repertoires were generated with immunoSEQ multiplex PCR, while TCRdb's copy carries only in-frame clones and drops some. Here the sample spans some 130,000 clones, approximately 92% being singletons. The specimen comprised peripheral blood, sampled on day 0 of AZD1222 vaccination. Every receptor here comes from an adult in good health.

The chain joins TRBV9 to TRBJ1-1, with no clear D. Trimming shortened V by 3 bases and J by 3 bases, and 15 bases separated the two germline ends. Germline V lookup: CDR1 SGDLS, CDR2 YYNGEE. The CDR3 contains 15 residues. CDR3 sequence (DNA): TGTGCCAGCAGCGCAGAAGTCGGCAGATACACTGAAGCTTTCTTT. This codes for CASSAEVGRYTEAFF.

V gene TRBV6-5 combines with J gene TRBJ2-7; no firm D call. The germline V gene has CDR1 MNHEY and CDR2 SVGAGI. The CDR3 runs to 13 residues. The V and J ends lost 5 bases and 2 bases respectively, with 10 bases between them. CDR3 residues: CASSLGWTYEQYF. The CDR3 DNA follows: TGTGCCAGCAGTCTCGGCTGGACCTACGAGCAGTACTTC.

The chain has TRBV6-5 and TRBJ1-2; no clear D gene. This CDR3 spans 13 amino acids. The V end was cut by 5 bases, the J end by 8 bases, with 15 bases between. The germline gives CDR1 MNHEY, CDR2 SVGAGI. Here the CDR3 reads CASSPRGGSGYTF. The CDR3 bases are TGTGCCAGCAGTCCCCGTGGAGGGAGCGGCTACACCTTC.

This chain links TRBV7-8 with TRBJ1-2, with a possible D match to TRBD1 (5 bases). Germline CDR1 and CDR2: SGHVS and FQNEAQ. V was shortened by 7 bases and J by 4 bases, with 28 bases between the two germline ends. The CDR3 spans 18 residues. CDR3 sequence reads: CASTSLEEGREVGYGYTF. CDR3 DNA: TGTGCCAGCACCTCCCTCGAGGAGGGGAGGGAAGTAGGCTATGGCTACACCTTC.

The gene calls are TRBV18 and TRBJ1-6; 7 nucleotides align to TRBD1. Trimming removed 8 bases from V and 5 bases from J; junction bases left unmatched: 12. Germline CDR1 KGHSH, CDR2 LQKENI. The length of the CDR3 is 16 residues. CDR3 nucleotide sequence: TGTGCCAGCCGGCGGACAGGTCGTACGAATAATTCACCCCTCCACTTT. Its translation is CASRRTGRTNNSPLHF.

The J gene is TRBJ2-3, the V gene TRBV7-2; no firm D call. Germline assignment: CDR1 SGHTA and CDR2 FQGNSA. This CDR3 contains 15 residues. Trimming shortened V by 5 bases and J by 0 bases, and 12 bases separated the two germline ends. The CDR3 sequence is CASSIQVGSTDTQYF. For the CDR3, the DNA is TGTGCCAGCAGCATACAAGTGGGAAGCACAGATACGCAGTATTTT.

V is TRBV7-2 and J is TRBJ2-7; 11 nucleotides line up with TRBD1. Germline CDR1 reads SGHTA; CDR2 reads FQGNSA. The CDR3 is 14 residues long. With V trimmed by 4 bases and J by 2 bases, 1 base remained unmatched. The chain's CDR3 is CASSSDRGPYEQYF. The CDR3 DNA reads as TGTGCCAGCAGCTCGGACAGGGGGCCCTACGAGCAGTACTTC.

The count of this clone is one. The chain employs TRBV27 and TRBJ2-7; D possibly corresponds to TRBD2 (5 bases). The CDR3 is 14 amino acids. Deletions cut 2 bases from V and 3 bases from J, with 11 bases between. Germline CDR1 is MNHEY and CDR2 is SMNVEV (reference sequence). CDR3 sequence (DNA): TGTGCCAGCAGTTTAGGAGTAGGAGGCTACGAGCAGTACTTC. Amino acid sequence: CASSLGVGGYEQYF.

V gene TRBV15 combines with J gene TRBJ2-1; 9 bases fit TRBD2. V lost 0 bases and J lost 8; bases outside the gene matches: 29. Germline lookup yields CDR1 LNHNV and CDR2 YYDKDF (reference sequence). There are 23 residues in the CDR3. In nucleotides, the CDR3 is TGTGCCACCAGCAGAGATACGTCCTGGAACGTGGGTGGCCTAGCGGGAATTAGGGATGAGCAGTTCTTC. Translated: CATSRDTSWNVGGLAGIRDEQFF.

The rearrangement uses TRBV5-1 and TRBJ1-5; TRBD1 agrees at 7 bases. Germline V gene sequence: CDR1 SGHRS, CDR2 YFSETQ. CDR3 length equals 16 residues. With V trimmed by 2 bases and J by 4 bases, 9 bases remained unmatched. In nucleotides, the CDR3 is TGCGCCAGCAGCTTCTCGGCCGGGACAGAAAATCAGCCCCAGCATTTT. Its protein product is CASSFSAGTENQPQHF.

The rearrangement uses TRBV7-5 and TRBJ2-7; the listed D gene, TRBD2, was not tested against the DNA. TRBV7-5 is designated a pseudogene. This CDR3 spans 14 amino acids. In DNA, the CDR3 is TGTGTCAGAAGCCCTAGGGTACTAGGCTACGAGCAGTACTTC. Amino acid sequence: CVRSPRVLGYEQYF.

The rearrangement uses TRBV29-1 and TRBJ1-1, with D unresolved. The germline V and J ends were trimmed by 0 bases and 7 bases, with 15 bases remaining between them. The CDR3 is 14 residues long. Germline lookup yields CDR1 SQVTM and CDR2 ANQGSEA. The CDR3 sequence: CSVEEGIRNDEAFF. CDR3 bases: TGCAGCGTTGAAGAAGGCATCAGGAACGATGAAGCTTTCTTT.

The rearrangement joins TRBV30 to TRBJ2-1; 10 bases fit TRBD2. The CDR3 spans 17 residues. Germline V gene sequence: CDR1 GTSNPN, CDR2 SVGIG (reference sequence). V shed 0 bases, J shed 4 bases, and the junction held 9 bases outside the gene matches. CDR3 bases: TGTGCCTGGAGTGTACCTCCCCGGACTAGCGGTTACAATGAGCAGTTCTTC. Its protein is CAWSVPPRTSGYNEQFF. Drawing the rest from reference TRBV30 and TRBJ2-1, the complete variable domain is SQTIHQWPATLVQPVGSPLSLECTVEGTSNPNLYWYRQAAGRGLQLLFYSVGIGQISSEVPQNLSASRPQDRQFILSSKKLLLSDSGFYLCAWSVPPRTSGYNEQFFGPGTRLTVL.

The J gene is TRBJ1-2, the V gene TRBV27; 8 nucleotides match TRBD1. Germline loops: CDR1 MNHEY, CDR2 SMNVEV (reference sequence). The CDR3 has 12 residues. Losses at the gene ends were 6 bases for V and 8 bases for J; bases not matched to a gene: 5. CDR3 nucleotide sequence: TGTGCCAGCAGGGCCCCAGGGGGCGGCTACACCTTC. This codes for CASRAPGGGYTF.

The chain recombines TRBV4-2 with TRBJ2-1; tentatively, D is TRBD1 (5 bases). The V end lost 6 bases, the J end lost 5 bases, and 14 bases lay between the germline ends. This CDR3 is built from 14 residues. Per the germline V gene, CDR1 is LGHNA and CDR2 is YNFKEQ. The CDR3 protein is CASRPGILHNEQFF. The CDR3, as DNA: TGTGCCAGCAGACCAGGGATTCTTCACAATGAGCAGTTCTTC.

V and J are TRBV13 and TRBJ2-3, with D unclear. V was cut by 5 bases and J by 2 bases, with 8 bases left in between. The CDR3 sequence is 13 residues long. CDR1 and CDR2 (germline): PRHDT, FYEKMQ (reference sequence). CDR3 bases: TGTGCCAGCAGCCCGCGAGACACAGATACGCAGTATTTT. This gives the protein CASSPRDTDTQYF.

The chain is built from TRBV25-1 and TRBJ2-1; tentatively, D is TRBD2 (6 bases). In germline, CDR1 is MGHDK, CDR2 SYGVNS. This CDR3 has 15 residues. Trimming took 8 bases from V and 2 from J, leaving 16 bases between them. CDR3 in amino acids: CASRSSGGTYNEQFF. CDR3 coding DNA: TGTGCCAGCCGGTCGAGTGGGGGGACCTACAATGAGCAGTTCTTC.

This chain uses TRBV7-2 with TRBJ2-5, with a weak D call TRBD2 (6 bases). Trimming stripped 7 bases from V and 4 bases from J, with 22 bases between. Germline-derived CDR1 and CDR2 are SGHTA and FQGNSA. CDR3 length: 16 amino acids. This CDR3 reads CASTPDGGVRGETQYF. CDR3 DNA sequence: TGTGCCAGCACCCCAGATGGCGGGGTTCGGGGAGAGACCCAGTACTTC.

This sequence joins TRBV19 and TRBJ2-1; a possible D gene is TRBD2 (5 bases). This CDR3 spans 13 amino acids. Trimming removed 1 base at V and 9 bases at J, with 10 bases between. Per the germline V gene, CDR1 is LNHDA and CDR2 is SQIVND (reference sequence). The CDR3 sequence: CASSIGPRGEQFF. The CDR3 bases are TGTGCCAGTAGTATAGGGCCCCGGGGTGAGCAGTTCTTC.

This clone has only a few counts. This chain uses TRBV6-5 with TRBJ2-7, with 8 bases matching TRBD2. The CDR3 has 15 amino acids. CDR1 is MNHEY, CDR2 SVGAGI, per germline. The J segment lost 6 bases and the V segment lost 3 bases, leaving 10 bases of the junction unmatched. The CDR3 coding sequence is TGTGCCAGCAGTTATATCCGGGAGGGCCGATCCGAGCAGTACTTC. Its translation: CASSYIREGRSEQYF.

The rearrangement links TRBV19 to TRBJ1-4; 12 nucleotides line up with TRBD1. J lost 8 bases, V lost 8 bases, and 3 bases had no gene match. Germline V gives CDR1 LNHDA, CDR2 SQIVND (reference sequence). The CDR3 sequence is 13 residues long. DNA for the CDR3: TGTGCCAGTGCCGGGACAGGGGGCGAAAAACTGTTTTTT. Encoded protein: CASAGTGGEKLFF.

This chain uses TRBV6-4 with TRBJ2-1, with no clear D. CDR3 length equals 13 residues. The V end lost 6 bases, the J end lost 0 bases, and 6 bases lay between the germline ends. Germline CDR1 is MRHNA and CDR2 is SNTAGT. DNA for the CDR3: TGTGCCAGCAGCGGCGGCTCCTACAATGAGCAGTTCTTC. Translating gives CASSGGSYNEQFF.

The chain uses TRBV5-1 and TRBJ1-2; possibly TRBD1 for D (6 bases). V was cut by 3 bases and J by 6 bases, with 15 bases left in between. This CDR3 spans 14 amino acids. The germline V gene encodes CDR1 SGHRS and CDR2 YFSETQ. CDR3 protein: CASSSGTIADGYTF. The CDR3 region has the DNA TGCGCCAGCAGCTCTGGGACAATAGCCGATGGCTACACCTTC. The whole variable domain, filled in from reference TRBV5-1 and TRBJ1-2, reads KAGVTQTPRYLIKTRGQQVTLSCSPISGHRSVSWYQQTPGQGLQFLFEYFSETQRNKGNFPGRFSGRQFSNSRSEMNVSTLELGDSALYLCASSSGTIADGYTFGSGTRLTVV.

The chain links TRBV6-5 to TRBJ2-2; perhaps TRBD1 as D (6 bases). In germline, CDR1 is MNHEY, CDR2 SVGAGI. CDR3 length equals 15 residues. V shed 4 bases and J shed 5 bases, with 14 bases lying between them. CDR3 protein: CASSWGQRETGELFF. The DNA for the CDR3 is TGTGCCAGCAGTTGGGGACAACGGGAAACCGGGGAGCTGTTTTTT.

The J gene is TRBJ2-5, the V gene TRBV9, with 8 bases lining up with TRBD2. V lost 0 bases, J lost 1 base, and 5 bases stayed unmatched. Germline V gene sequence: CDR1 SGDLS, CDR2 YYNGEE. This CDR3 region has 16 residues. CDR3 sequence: CASSVAWLAGQETQYF. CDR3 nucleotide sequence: TGTGCCAGCAGCGTAGCTTGGCTAGCGGGCCAAGAGACCCAGTACTTC. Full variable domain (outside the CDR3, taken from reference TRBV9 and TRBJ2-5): DSGVTQTPKHLITATGQRVTLRCSPRSGDLSVYWYQQSLDQGLQFLIQYYNGEERAKGNILERFSAQQFPDLHSELNLSSLELGDSALYFCASSVAWLAGQETQYFGPGTRLLVL.

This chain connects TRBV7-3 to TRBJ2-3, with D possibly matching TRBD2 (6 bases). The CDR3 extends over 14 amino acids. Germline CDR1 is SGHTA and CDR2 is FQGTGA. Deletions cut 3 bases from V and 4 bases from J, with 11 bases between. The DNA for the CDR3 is TGTGCCAGCAGCTTCGGCGGAGGGCCAGATACGCAGTATTTT. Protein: CASSFGGGPDTQYF.

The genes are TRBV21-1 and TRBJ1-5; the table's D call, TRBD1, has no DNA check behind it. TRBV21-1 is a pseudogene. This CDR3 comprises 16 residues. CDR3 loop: CASSKSGTGGLQPQHF. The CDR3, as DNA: TGTGCCAGCAGCAAATCCGGGACAGGGGGCCTGCAGCCCCAGCATTTT.

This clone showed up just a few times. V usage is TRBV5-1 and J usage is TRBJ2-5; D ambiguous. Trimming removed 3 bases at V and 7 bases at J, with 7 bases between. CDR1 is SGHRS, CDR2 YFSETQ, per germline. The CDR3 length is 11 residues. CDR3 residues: CASSSPGTQYF. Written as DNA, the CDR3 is TGCGCCAGCAGCTCTCCTGGGACCCAGTACTTC.

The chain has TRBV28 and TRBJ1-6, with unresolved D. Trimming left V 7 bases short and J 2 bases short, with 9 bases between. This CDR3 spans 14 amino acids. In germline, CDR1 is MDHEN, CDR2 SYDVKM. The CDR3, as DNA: TGTGCCAGCACTTGGGATGCCTATAATTCACCCCTCCACTTT. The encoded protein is CASTWDAYNSPLHF.

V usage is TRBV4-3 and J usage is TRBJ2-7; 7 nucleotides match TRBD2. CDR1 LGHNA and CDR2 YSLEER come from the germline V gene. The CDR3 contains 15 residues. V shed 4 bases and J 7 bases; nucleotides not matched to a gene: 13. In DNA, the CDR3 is TGCGCCAGCAGCCCCCGACTAGCCGGCTGGGAGGAGCAGTACTTC. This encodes CASSPRLAGWEEQYF.

The DNA of the CDR3 is TGTGCCAGCAGCCGAACAGACGAAATCCAAGAGACCCAGTACTTC. Encoded protein: CASSRTDEIQETQYF. This chain connects TRBV6-5 to TRBJ2-5, with D uncertain. Germline V gives CDR1 MNHEY, CDR2 SVGAGI. With 6 bases removed from V and 1 base from J, the gap between germline ends came to 15 bases. The CDR3 is 15 amino acids.

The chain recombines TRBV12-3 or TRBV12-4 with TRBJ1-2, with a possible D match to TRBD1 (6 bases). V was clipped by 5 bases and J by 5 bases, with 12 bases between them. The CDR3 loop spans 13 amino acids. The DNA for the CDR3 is TGTGCCAGCAGTCCCCAGGGGAGATATGGCTACACCTTC. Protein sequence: CASSPQGRYGYTF.